This TCR beta chain came from a study of radiation and T cells in renal cell carcinoma (dated by TCRdb to about 2020). The study in broad terms: TCR beta sequencing covered roughly 53 samples in total, comprising some 25 tumors and approximately 27 peripheral blood samples. The final blood draw was performed at 4 weeks after radiation, at the same time as nephrectomy. In the 53 samples combined, some 4,000,000 unique CDR3 nucleotide sequences were found, encoding roughly 2.5 million unique CDR3 amino acid sequences.

The CDR3 covers 17 residues, taking in both the cysteine and the phenylalanine. The sequence is cut down to CDR3 DNA, 51 bases in frame from base 1. Looking up the germline V gene yields CDR1 LGHNA and CDR2 YSLEER. The trim is 0 bases for V and 4 bases for J, with a gap of 16 bases between the germline ends. Findings and caveats that apply to the study as a whole: Effects of radiation dose or scheduling on the TCR repertoire could not be addressed with the single-armed trial design. Blood repertoire dynamics were not followed beyond 4 weeks after treatment. Because pretreatment tumor biopsies were not available, the study could not determine whether clonotypes were already present within the tumor at baseline. In blood, the top tumor clonotypes increased between baseline and 2 weeks post-radiation and then shrank by 4 weeks, which suggests that tumor-resident clones expanded only transiently.

This clone was recorded a few times. What this receptor recognizes is not known. Base qualities are missing; no much larger clone stands one base away. Following the manufacturer's recommendations, the immunoSEQ kit was used to generate TCR beta libraries from genomic DNA. To prepare libraries, a first multiplex PCR with proprietary primers was run, followed by a second PCR that added unique barcodes, and a bead cleanup was done after each round. Each sample batch included a kit-provided positive control reaction and a negative control reaction. The final libraries were assessed on an Agilent 4200 TapeStation D1000 ScreenTape, pooled by volume, and quantified by qPCR. Sequencing ran on an Illumina NextSeq500 with a MidOutput 150-cycle cartridge, using 156 Read1 and 15 Index1 cycles with kit custom primers. The pooled library was loaded at approximately 0.92 pM with approximately 20% PhiX control spiked in. The original pipeline was this. Vendor-processed data were analyzed in R, with a clonotype defined as all T cells sharing the same CDR3 nucleotide sequence. For clone abundance analyses, frequencies were normalized to the 10,000 most abundant clones per sample. Public T cell clones, which averaged fewer than five per sample, were removed prior to analysis. A difference in abundance of at least 32-fold between compartments was used to define tumor-enriched and baseline blood-enriched clonotypes. Clonotypes expanded or contracted between blood time points were identified with a beta-binomial differential abundance model. Tumor-blood repertoire similarity was measured with the Baroni-Urbani and Buser coefficient, and groups were compared using two-tailed Wilcoxon tests in R. The table comes from immuneACCESS by way of TCRdb, which keeps in-frame sequences with V and J called. Part of the clones is missing from these tables; in studies checked, under half for an unresolved V gene and the rest for unknown reasons. Clone size and V and J calls were adopted from that table, with D and trimming inferred from the DNA. Present in this sample are roughly 90,000 clones, just under 85% of which were seen just once. The ten largest clones represent 9.4% of the sample.

The time point label on this specimen signifies: blood 4 weeks post-SBRT, at nephrectomy. The label giving this sample's treatment or condition can be read as: 15 Gy SBRT to primary tumor, nephrectomy 4 weeks later. Samples came from a clinical trial, in which primary renal cell carcinomas received 15 Gy stereotactic body radiation therapy followed by nephrectomy 4 weeks later. Serial peripheral blood from radiation-treated patients was sampled at baseline, 2 weeks and 4 weeks after SBRT to track tumor-enriched clonotypes. Every patient's renal cell carcinoma showed clear cell pathology. Genomic DNA for TCR sequencing was prepared using the QIAamp DNA Blood Mini Kit (Qiagen). The analyses included just those samples that passed every quality control check.

The input for sequencing was blood, taken from a patient whose treatment included radiotherapy and nephrectomy. This receptor chain uses TRBV4-3 and TRBJ1-3, and possibly TRBD1, on 6 matching bases. The source of this sequence is a man aged 50-60 years with renal cell carcinoma. The CDR3 sequence is CASSQDTGGLPGNTIYF. The nucleotide sequence is given as TGCGCCAGCAGCCAAGACACTGGGGGGCTTCCCGGAAACACCATATATTTT.